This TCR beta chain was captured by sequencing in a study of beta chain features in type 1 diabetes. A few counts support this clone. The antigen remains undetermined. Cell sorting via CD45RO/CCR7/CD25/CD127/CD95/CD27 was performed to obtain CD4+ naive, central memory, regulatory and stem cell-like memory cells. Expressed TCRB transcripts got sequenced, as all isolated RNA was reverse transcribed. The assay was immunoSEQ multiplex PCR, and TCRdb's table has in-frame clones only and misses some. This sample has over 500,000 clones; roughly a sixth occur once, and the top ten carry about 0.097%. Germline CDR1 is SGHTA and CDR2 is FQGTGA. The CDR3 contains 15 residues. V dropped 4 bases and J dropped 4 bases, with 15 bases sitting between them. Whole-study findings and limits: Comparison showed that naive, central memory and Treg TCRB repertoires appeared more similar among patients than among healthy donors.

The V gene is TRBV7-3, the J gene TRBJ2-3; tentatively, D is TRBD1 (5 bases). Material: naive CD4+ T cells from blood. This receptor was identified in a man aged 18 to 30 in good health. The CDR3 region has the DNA TGTGCCAGCAGCTATTTGGGGCAGGGCGCAGATACGCAGTATTTT. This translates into CASSYLGQGADTQYF. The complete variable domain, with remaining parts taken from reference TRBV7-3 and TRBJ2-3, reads GAGVSQTPSNKVTEKGKYVELRCDPISGHTALYWYRQSLGQGPEFLIYFQGTGAADDSGLPNDRFFAVRPEGSVSTLKIQRTERGDSAVYLCASSYLGQGADTQYFGPGTRLTVL.